A single T cell receptor beta chain is shown here with its context. This CDR3 has 13 residues. Germline V lookup: CDR1 LGHDT, CDR2 YNNKEL (reference sequence). Trimming took 3 bases from V and 4 from J, leaving 10 bases between them. This sample was included in a study of CD8 T cells in Susac syndrome. Roughly 0.45 to 1 ug RNA was reverse transcribed with random hexamers. TCRdb processed the immunoSEQ multiplex PCR reads anew with MiXCR; each CDR3 protein has one entry. The data show 140,000 to 150,000 distinct CDR3 sequences, with almost 96% seen just once and over 0.065% held by the top ten. V gene TRBV3-1 combines with J gene TRBJ2-7; D not certain. Specimen: CD4+ T cells from PBMCs. This clonotype was sampled from a human donor with Susac syndrome. In DNA form, the CDR3 reads TGTGCCAGCAGCCATTCCTGGGGTTACGAGCAGTACTTC. It is translated as CASSHSWGYEQYF.